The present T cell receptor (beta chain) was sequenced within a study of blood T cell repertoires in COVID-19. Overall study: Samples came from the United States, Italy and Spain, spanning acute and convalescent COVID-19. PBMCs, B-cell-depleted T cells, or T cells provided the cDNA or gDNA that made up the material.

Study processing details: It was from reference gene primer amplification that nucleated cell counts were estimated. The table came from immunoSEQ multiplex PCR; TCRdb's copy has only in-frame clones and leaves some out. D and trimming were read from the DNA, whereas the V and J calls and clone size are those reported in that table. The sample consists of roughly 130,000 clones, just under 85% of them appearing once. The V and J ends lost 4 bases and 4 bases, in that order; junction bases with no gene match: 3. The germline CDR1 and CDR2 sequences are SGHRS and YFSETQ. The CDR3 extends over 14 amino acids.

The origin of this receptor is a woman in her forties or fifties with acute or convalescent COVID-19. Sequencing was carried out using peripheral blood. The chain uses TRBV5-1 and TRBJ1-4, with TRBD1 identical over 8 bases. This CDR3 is CASSRQGLNEKLFF. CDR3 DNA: TGCGCCAGCAGCAGACAGGGGCTTAATGAAAAACTGTTTTTT.